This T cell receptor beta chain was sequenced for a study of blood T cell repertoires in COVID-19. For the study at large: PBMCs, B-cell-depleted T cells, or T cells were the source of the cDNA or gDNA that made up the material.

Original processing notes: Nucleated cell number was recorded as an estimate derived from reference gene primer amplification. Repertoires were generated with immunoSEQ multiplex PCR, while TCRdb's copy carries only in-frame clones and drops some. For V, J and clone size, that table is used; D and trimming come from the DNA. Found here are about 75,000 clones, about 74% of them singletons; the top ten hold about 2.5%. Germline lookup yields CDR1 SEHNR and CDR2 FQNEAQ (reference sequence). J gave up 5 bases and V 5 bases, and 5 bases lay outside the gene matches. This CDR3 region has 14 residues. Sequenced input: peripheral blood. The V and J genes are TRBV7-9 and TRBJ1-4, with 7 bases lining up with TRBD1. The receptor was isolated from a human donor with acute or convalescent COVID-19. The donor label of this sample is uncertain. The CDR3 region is CASSGDRRNEKLFF. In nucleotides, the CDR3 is TGTGCCAGCAGCGGGGACAGACGAAATGAAAAACTGTTTTTT.